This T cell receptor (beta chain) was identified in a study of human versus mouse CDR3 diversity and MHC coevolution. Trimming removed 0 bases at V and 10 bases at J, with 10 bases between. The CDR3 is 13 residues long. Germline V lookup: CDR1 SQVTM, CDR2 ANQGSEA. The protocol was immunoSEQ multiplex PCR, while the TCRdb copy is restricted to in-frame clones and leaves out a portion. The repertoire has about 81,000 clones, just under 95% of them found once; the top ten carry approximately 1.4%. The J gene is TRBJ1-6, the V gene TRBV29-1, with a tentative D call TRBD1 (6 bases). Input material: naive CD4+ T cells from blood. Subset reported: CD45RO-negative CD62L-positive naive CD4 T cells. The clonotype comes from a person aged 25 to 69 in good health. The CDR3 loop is CSVEEVTGSPLHF. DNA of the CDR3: TGCAGCGTTGAAGAGGTCACAGGGTCACCCCTCCACTTT.